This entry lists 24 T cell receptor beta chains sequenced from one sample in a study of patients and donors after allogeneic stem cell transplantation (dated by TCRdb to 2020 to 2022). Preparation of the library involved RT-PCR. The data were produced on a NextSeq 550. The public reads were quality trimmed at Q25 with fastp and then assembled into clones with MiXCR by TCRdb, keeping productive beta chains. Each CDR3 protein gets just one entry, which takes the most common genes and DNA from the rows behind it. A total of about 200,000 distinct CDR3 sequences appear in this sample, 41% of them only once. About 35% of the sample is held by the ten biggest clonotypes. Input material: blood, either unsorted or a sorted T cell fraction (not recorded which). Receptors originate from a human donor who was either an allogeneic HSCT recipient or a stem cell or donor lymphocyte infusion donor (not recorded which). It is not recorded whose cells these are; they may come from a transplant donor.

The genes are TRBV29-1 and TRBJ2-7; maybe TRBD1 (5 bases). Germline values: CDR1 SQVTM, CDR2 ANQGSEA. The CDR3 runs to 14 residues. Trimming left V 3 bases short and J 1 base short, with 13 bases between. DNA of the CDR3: TGCAGCGTTGACAAGGACAAAGGTTCCTACGAGCAGTACTTC. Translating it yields CSVDKDKGSYEQYF.

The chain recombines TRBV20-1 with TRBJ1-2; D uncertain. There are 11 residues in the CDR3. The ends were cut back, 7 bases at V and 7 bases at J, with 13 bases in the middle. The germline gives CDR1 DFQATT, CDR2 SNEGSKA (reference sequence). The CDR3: CSVSAGSGYTF. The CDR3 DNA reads TGCAGTGTCAGCGCAGGAAGTGGCTACACCTTC.

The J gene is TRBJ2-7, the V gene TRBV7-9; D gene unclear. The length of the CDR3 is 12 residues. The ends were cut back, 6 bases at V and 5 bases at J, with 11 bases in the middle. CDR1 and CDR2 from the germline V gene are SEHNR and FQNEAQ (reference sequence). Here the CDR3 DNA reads TGTGCCAGCAGGCCCTGGGAAGACGAGCAGTACTTC. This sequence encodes CASRPWEDEQYF.

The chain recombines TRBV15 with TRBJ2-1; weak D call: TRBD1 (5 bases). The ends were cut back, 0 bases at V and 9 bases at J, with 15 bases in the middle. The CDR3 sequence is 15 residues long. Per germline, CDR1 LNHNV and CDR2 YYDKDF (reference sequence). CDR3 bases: TGTGCCACCAGCAGAGATCTGCAAGGGGCACTTGAGCAGTTCTTC. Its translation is CATSRDLQGALEQFF.

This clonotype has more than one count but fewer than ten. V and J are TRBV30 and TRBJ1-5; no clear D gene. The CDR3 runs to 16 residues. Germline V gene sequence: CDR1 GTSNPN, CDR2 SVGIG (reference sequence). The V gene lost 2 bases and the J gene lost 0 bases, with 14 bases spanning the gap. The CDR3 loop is CAWSLTEFPSNQPQHF. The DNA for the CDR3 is TGTGCCTGGAGTCTTACAGAGTTTCCTAGCAATCAGCCCCAGCATTTT.

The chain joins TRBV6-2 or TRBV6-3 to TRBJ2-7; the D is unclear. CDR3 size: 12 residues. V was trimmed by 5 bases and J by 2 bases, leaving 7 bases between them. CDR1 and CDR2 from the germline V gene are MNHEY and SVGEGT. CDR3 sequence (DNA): TGTGCCAGCAGTCCGAATACCTACGAGCAGTACTTC. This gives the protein CASSPNTYEQYF.

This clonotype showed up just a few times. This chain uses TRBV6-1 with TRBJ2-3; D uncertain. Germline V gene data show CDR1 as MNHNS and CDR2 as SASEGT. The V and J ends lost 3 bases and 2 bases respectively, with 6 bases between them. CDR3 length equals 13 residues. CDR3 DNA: TGTGCCAGCAGTGACACAGTCACAGATACGCAGTATTTT. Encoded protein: CASSDTVTDTQYF.

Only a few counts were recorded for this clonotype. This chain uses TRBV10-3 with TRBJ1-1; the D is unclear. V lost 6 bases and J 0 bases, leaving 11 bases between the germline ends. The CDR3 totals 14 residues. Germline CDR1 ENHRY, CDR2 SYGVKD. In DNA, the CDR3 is TGTGCCATCAGAGCTGACGGGATGAACACTGAAGCTTTCTTT. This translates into CAIRADGMNTEAFF.

The CDR3: CASSPGQGTKNIQYF. Here the CDR3 DNA reads TGTGCCAGCAGTCCGGGACAGGGGACCAAAAACATTCAGTACTTC. The V and J genes are TRBV3-1 and TRBJ2-4; 10 nucleotides line up with TRBD1. The V segment lost 6 bases and the J segment 2 bases; nucleotides outside the gene matches: 4. Germline lookup yields CDR1 LGHDT and CDR2 YNNKEL (reference sequence). CDR3 length: 15 residues.

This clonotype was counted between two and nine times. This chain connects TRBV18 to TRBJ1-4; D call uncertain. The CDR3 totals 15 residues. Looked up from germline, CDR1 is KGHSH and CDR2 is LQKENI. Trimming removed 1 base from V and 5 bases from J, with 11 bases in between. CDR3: CASSPLVQKNEKLFF. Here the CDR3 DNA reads TGTGCCAGCTCACCACTGGTACAGAAGAATGAAAAACTGTTTTTT. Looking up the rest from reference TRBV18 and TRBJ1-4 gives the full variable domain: NAGVMQNPRHLVRRRGQEARLRCSPMKGHSHVYWYRQLPEEGLKFMVYLQKENIIDESGMPKERFSAEFPKEGPSILRIQQVVRGDSAAYFCASSPLVQKNEKLFFGSGTQLSVL.

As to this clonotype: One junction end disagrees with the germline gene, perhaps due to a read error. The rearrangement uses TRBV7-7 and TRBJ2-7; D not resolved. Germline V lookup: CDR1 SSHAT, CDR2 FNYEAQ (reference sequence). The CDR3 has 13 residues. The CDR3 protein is CASSPRASYEQYF. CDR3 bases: TGTGCTAGCAGCCCACGGGCCTCATACGAGCAGTACTTC.

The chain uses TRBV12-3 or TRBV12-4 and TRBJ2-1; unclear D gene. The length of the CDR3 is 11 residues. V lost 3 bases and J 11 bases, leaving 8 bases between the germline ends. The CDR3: CASSFGQKQFF. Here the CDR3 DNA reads TGTGCCAGCAGTTTTGGGCAGAAGCAGTTCTTC.

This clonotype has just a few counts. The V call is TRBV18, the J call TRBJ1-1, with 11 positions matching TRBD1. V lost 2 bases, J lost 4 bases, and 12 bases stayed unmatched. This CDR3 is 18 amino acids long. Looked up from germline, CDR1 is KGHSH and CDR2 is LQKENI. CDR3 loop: CASSPGSGSGTGGTEAFF. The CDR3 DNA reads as TGTGCCAGCTCACCAGGGTCGGGAAGCGGGACAGGGGGCACTGAAGCTTTCTTT.

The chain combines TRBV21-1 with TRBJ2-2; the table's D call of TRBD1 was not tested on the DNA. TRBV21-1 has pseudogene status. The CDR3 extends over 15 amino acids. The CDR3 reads CASSTRRTGAKWLFF. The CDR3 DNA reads TGTGCCAGCAGCACCCGTCGGACAGGGGCGAAGTGGCTGTTTTTT.

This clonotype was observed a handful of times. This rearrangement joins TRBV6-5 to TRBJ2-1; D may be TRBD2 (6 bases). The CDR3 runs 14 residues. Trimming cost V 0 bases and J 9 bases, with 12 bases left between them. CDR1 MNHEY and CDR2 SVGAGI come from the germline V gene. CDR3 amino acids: CASSYSEAGSEQFF. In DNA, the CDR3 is TGTGCCAGCAGTTACTCGGAGGCGGGGAGTGAGCAGTTCTTC.

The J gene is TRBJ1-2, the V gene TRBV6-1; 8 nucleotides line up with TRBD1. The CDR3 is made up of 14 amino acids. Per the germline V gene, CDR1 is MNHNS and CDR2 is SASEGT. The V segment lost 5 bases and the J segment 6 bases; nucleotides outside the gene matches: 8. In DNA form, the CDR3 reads TGTGCCAGCAGTTACTTCCCGGACAGGGATGGCTACACCTTC. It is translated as CASSYFPDRDGYTF.

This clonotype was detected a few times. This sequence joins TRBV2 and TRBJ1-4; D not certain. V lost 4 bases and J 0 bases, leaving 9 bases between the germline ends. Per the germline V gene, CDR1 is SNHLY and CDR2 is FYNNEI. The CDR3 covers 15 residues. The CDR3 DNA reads TGTGCCAGCAGTGGTTACAGCGCAACTAATGAAAAACTGTTTTTT. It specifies CASSGYSATNEKLFF.

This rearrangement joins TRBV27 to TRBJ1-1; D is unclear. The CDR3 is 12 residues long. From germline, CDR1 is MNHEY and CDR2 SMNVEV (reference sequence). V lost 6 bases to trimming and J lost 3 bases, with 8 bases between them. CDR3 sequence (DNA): TGTGCCAGCAGGATACCCGACACTGAAGCTTTCTTT. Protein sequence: CASRIPDTEAFF.

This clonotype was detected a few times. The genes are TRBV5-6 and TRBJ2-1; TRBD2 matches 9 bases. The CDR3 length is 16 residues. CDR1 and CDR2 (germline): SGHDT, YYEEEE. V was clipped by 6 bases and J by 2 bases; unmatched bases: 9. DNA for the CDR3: TGTGCCAGCATTGATAGCGGGAGAGGGGCCTACAATGAGCAGTTCTTC. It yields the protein CASIDSGRGAYNEQFF.

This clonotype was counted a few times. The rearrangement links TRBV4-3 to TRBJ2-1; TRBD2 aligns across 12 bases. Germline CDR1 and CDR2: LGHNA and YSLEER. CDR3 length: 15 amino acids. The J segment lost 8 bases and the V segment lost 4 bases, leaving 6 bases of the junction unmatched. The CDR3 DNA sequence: TGCGCCAGCAGCCCGACTAGCGGGAGCGCCTATGAGCAGTTCTTC. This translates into CASSPTSGSAYEQFF.

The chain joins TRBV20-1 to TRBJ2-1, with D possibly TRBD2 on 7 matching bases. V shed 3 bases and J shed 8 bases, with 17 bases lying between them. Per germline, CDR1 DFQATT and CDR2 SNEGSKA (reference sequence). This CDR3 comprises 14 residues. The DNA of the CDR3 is TGCAGTGCTAGTGGGCGGGGGCCTACCTATGAGCAGTTCTTC. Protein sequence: CSASGRGPTYEQFF.

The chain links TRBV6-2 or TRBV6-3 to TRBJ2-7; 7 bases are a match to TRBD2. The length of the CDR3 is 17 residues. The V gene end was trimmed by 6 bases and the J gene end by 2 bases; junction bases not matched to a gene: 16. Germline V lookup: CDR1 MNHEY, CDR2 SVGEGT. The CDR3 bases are TGTGCCAGCAGCTACGACCGACGACTAGCAAGTCCCTACGAGCAGTACTTC. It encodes CASSYDRRLASPYEQYF.

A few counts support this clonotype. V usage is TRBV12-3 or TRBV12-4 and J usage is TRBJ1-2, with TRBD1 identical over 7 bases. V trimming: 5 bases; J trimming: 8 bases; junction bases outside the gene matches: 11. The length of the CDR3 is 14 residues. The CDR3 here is CASSPGTAFWGYTF. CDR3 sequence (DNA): TGTGCCAGCAGTCCCGGGACAGCATTTTGGGGCTACACCTTC.

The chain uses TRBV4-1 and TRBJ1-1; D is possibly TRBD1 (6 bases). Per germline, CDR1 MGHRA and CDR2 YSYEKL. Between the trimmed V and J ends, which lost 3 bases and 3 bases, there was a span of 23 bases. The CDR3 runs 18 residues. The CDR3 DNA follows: TGCGCCAGCAGCCATCCTGCCGACAGGTCCACCGTGGACACTGAAGCTTTCTTT. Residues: CASSHPADRSTVDTEAFF.